This TCR beta chain was retrieved from a study of Ad26.COV2.S vaccination and SARS-CoV-2 variants. Treatment here: 15 to 20 received Ad26.COV2.S at low or high dose, single or two shots; several received placebo; per-sample allocation not given. Sampling was performed 63 days after the first vaccine or placebo injection. Generated by immunoSEQ multiplex PCR, the TCRdb table keeps only in-frame clones and is missing some. This table has under 550,000 clones, around 89% appearing once. The receptor's source is a person between 18 and 59 years old who received the Ad26.COV2.S COVID-19 vaccine or a placebo. The sample here was peripheral blood, taken in a trial of Ad26.COV2.S vaccine versus placebo.

CDR3 sequence (DNA): TGTGCCAGCAGCTTCGACTTTCGCTCCTACAATGAGCAGTTCTTC. This codes for CASSFDFRSYNEQFF. The V call is TRBV7-8, the J call TRBJ2-1; D is uncertain. This CDR3 has 15 amino acids. From germline, CDR1 is SGHVS and CDR2 FQNEAQ. Between the trimmed V and J ends, which lost 3 bases and 0 bases, there was a span of 9 bases.